This T cell receptor beta chain originates from a study of molecular identifiers for immune sequencing clone quantification. The CDR3 totals 15 residues. CDR1 is SEHNR, CDR2 FQNEAQ, per germline (reference sequence). Trimming removed 6 bases from V and 7 bases from J; junction bases left unmatched: 7. Study-wide findings and caveats: Approximately 1 million naive cells reportedly did not prevent detection of spiked Jurkat TCR RNA from one cell.

This clonotype was found many times. What it recognizes is unknown. A single record per CDR3 protein comes from TCRdb applying MiXCR to the PCR reads. The sample lists 300,000 to 350,000 distinct CDR3 sequences, about a fifth occurring once. The sequence derives from a human donor in good health. Some libraries in this study had Jurkat cell RNA spiked in. V and J are TRBV7-9 and TRBJ2-1, with 12 nucleotides matching TRBD2. Specimen: naive CD8+ T cells from blood, with Jurkat cell RNA spiked in. Specified subset: FACS-sorted CD8+CD4-CCR7+CD45RA+ naive T cells. In nucleotides, the CDR3 is TGTGCCAGCAGGGTTCTAGCGGGGGGGTCAAATGAGCAGTTCTTC. Its protein product is CASRVLAGGSNEQFF.